The 14 T cell receptor beta chains listed next were all sequenced from one sample in a study of shared clonotypes between healthy human individuals. Measured with immunoSEQ multiplex PCR; TCRdb has only the in-frame clones, and not every one. The data contain over 95,000 clones, 68% of them singletons. The specimen was memory CD8+ T cells sorted from blood. Subset of the sample: CD45RO+ cells pooled with CCR7-negative TemRA cells. These receptors were obtained from a woman between 25 and 40 years old in good health.

This clone was detected ten times or more. J is TRBJ2-7 and V is TRBV30; 10 bases match TRBD2. The CDR3 length is 15 residues. V lost 2 bases and J lost 5; bases outside the gene matches: 9. In germline, CDR1 is GTSNPN, CDR2 SVGIG (reference sequence). CDR3 loop: CAWSPSGSWINEQYF. In nucleotides, the CDR3 is TGTGCCTGGAGTCCTAGCGGGAGCTGGATCAACGAGCAGTACTTC.

This clone has more than one count but fewer than ten. The chain carries TRBV19 and TRBJ1-1; maybe TRBD1 (5 bases). Trimming shortened V by 7 bases and J by 0 bases, and 18 bases separated the two germline ends. CDR3 length equals 16 residues. The germline V gene has CDR1 LNHDA and CDR2 SQIVND (reference sequence). The CDR3 here is CASIAKGLILNTEAFF. DNA of the CDR3: TGTGCCAGTATAGCGAAGGGGCTGATCTTGAACACTGAAGCTTTCTTT.

This clone was found a few times. The chain uses TRBV11-2 and TRBJ1-1; D unclear. Germline lookup yields CDR1 SGHAT and CDR2 FQNNGV. V dropped 8 bases and J dropped 2 bases, with 15 bases sitting between them. The CDR3 is 14 amino acids. The CDR3 DNA sequence: TGTGCCAGCGCCGCTATGACGGGTAACACTGAAGCTTTCTTT. It translates to CASAAMTGNTEAFF.

This clone appeared once. The CDR3 region has the DNA TGTGCCAGCAGCTTCGGGACAGGGTCCTACGAGCAGTACTTC. Its protein product is CASSFGTGSYEQYF. V and J are TRBV5-6 and TRBJ2-7; 9 nucleotides align to TRBD1. CDR3 length equals 14 residues. The germline gives CDR1 SGHDT, CDR2 YYEEEE. The V segment lost 2 bases and the J segment 1 base; nucleotides outside the gene matches: 1.

This sequence joins TRBV29-1 and TRBJ2-1; D uncertain. Trimming removed 4 bases from V and 6 bases from J, with 13 bases in between. Germline V CDR1 and CDR2: SQVTM, ANQGSEA. This CDR3 spans 13 amino acids. CDR3 DNA sequence: TGCAGCGTTGTGGTTGGTTCAGGCAATGAGCAGTTCTTC. It translates to CSVVVGSGNEQFF.

Only a few counts were recorded for this clone. This chain links TRBV25-1 with TRBJ1-1, with 9 bases fitting TRBD1. The CDR3 runs to 17 residues. The V gene end was trimmed by 1 base and the J gene end by 0 bases; junction bases not matched to a gene: 6. The germline V gene encodes CDR1 MGHDK and CDR2 SYGVNS. The CDR3, as DNA: TGTGCCAGCAGTGAATCCCCCGGGACAGGGATGAACACTGAAGCTTTCTTT. It encodes CASSESPGTGMNTEAFF.

V is TRBV7-9 and J is TRBJ2-7; D might be TRBD1 (6 bases). The CDR3 has 12 residues. Trimming removed 5 bases from V and 6 bases from J, with 11 bases in between. The germline gives CDR1 SEHNR, CDR2 FQNEAQ (reference sequence). The CDR3 DNA sequence: TGTGCCAGCAGCGTACAGGGTCCCGAGCAGTACTTC. Its protein product is CASSVQGPEQYF.

The chain carries TRBV25-1 and TRBJ2-7, with TRBD1 as a possible D gene (5 bases). V was pared by 5 bases and J by 4 bases, with 9 bases between. CDR3 length: 12 residues. The V gene's germline CDR1 is MGHDK and CDR2 SYGVNS. CDR3 bases: TGTGCCAGCAGTCCCCAGGGTTACGAGCAGTACTTC. Translation gives CASSPQGYEQYF.

This clone was counted many times. The same CDR3 also results from other DNA sequences found in this sample. This chain joins TRBV25-1 and TRBJ2-7, with 13 bases matching TRBD2. CDR1 is MGHDK and CDR2 is SYGVNS in the germline V gene. The CDR3 totals 15 residues. The trim removed 3 bases at V and 5 bases at J, leaving 4 bases unmatched. The CDR3: CASSETSGRRNEQYF. The CDR3 DNA is TGTGCCAGCAGTGAGACTAGCGGGAGGAGGAACGAGCAGTACTTC.

The CDR3 loop reads CASSLKSWHTNTGELFF. CDR3 nucleotide sequence: TGTGCCAGCAGTTTAAAGTCGTGGCACACGAACACCGGGGAGCTGTTTTTT. The chain carries TRBV28 and TRBJ2-2; D uncertain. The germline V gene encodes CDR1 MDHEN and CDR2 SYDVKM. The CDR3 runs 17 residues. Trimming took off 2 bases at V and 0 bases at J, with 13 bases between the two ends.

The chain employs TRBV7-3 and TRBJ2-2; perhaps TRBD2 as D (5 bases). The CDR3 spans 16 residues. The V end lost 5 bases, the J end lost 7 bases, and 20 bases lay between the germline ends. CDR1 is SGHTA, CDR2 FQGTGA, per germline. CDR3: CASSNIRRTGIGELFF. DNA for the CDR3: TGTGCCAGCAGCAACATTAGGAGGACCGGGATCGGGGAGCTGTTTTTT.

This clone was seen at least ten times. The rearrangement uses TRBV5-5 and TRBJ1-4; 12 nucleotides agree with TRBD1. Germline trimming cut 3 bases from V and 7 bases from J; bases unmatched to any gene: 10. From germline, CDR1 is SGHKS and CDR2 YYEKEE (reference sequence). The length of the CDR3 is 17 residues. The CDR3: CASSWGTGGFEGEKLFF. CDR3 sequence (DNA): TGTGCCAGCAGCTGGGGGACAGGGGGCTTTGAGGGTGAAAAACTGTTTTTT.

This clone was seen repeatedly, ten times or more. The V gene is TRBV9, the J gene TRBJ1-1, with D unclear. The CDR3 spans 13 residues. Germline V gene lookup returns CDR1 SGDLS and CDR2 YYNGEE. V was pared by 6 bases and J by 1 base, with 10 bases between. DNA of the CDR3: TGTGCCAGCAATAGGCGGAAGAACACTGAAGCTTTCTTT. This gives the protein CASNRRKNTEAFF.

The chain uses TRBV6-5 and TRBJ1-1; 10 bases align to TRBD1. J lost 5 bases, V lost 3 bases, and 9 bases had no gene match. CDR1 is MNHEY and CDR2 is SVGAGI in the germline V gene. The CDR3 has 16 amino acids. CDR3 amino acids: CASSYLSGTGVTEAFF. The CDR3 DNA is TGTGCCAGCAGTTATTTATCAGGGACAGGGGTTACTGAAGCTTTCTTT.